Below, 22 T cell receptor beta chains from the same sample are listed, as sequenced in a study of OX40 agonist ivuxolimab in advanced cancers. TCRdb keeps only in-frame clones here, not all; method: immunoSEQ multiplex PCR. The sample consists of 20,000 to 30,000 clones, 75% to 85% of them appearing once. The sequencing used CD4+ or CD8+ T cells sorted from blood, collected in a trial of the OX40 agonist ivuxolimab. These receptors all stem from an adult with an advanced solid tumor such as melanoma, head and neck, liver or kidney cancer.

The chain recombines TRBV18 with TRBJ1-6; tentatively, D is TRBD1 (6 bases). The CDR3 consists of 18 residues. Germline V gives CDR1 KGHSH, CDR2 LQKENI. Trimming removed 2 bases from V and 0 bases from J, with 14 bases in between. CDR3 coding DNA: TGTGCCAGCTCACCAACAGCCCGGGGACACTCCTATAATTCACCCCTCCACTTT. This encodes CASSPTARGHSYNSPLHF.

The genes are TRBV5-1 and TRBJ1-2, with D perhaps matching TRBD1 (5 bases). Germline V gene data show CDR1 as SGHRS and CDR2 as YFSETQ. CDR3 length equals 12 residues. Trimming shortened V by 5 bases and J by 6 bases, and 11 bases separated the two germline ends. CDR3 sequence reads: CASSGGSDGYTF. In nucleotides, the CDR3 is TGCGCCAGCAGTGGGGGATCCGATGGCTACACCTTC.

This clone was seen once. The gene calls are TRBV19 and TRBJ1-5; D not certain. CDR1 and CDR2 (germline): LNHDA, SQIVND (reference sequence). V lost 6 bases and J lost 4, with 16 bases in between. This CDR3 spans 15 amino acids. CDR3 loop: CASRVYAGSNQPQHF. Written as DNA, the CDR3 is TGTGCCAGTAGGGTGTATGCAGGTTCAAATCAGCCCCAGCATTTT.

This clone appeared a few times. The V and J genes are TRBV7-9 and TRBJ1-2, with D possibly being TRBD1 (6 bases). The V and J ends lost 5 bases and 2 bases respectively, with 21 bases between them. CDR3 length: 17 amino acids. CDR1 SEHNR and CDR2 FQNEAQ come from the germline V gene (reference sequence). Written as DNA, the CDR3 is TGTGCCAGCAGCCCAACCACAGCAGGGGATGGGAACTATGGCTACACCTTC. Residues: CASSPTTAGDGNYGYTF.

The chain joins TRBV7-3 to TRBJ1-2, with 11 bases fitting TRBD1. V gave up 5 bases and J gave up 8 bases; unmatched junction bases: 10. CDR1 and CDR2 from the germline V gene are SGHTA and FQGTGA. CDR3 length equals 15 residues. This chain's CDR3 is CASSPLPGQGDGYTF. The CDR3 region has the DNA TGTGCCAGCAGCCCCCTCCCGGGACAGGGGGACGGCTACACCTTC.

CDR3 nucleotides: TGTGCCAGCAGTGAGAGGGGGACTGCCACCTACGAGCAGTACTTC. The encoded protein is CASSERGTATYEQYF. V and J are TRBV2 and TRBJ2-5; D assignment may be TRBD1 or TRBD2 (6 bases each). TRBJ2-7 matches the DNA end more closely, so the J call is doubtful. The CDR3 contains 15 residues. CDR1 and CDR2 from the germline V gene are SNHLY and FYNNEI.

CDR3 loop: CASSHGVYGYTF. The CDR3 DNA sequence: TGTGCCAGCAGCCACGGGGTTTATGGCTACACCTTC. V and J are TRBV11-2 and TRBJ1-2, with D hard to call. The ends were cut back, 5 bases at V and 5 bases at J, with 9 bases in the middle. CDR1 SGHAT and CDR2 FQNNGV come from the germline V gene. The CDR3 spans 12 residues.

The chain carries TRBV11-2 and TRBJ2-3; 10 nucleotides match TRBD2. In germline, CDR1 is SGHAT, CDR2 FQNNGV. V lost 2 bases to trimming and J lost 6 bases; unmatched junction nucleotides: 8. The CDR3 runs to 16 residues. The CDR3 DNA reads as TGTGCCAGCAGCTTAACTAGCGGGGCGTTCCCGGATACGCAGTATTTT. It yields the protein CASSLTSGAFPDTQYF.

The rearrangement joins TRBV29-1 to TRBJ2-3; D might be TRBD2 (5 bases). The CDR3 sequence is 12 residues long. V was clipped by 6 bases and J by 2 bases, with 9 bases between them. Germline CDR1 SQVTM, CDR2 ANQGSEA. The CDR3 nucleotides are TGCAGCGTCCCCGGGATCACAGATACGCAGTATTTT. Translation gives CSVPGITDTQYF.

The sample holds one count of this clone. The J gene is TRBJ2-1, the V gene TRBV9; D gene ambiguous. CDR1 and CDR2 from the germline V gene are SGDLS and YYNGEE. The CDR3 runs 13 residues. The V end lost 0 bases, the J end lost 6 bases, and 7 bases lay between the germline ends. CDR3 nucleotides: TGTGCCAGCAGCGTAGGGCAGGCCAATGAGCAGTTCTTC. Amino acids: CASSVGQANEQFF.

The chain uses TRBV20-1 and TRBJ2-7; D unresolved. There are 11 residues in the CDR3. CDR1 and CDR2 (germline): DFQATT, SNEGSKA (reference sequence). The germline V and J ends were trimmed by 5 bases and 0 bases, with 5 bases remaining between them. The CDR3 coding sequence is TGCAGTGCTGGACCCTCCTACGAGCAGTACTTC. It specifies CSAGPSYEQYF.

Here the CDR3 DNA reads TGTGCCAGCAGCCCTAATCAAGGGGACACCGGGGAGCTGTTTTTT. Its protein is CASSPNQGDTGELFF. This sequence joins TRBV7-8 and TRBJ2-2; TRBD1 might be the D (5 bases). Trimming cost V 5 bases and J 3 bases, with 13 bases left between them. CDR3 length: 15 amino acids. CDR1 is SGHVS, CDR2 FQNEAQ, per germline.

This clone was observed once. The chain couples TRBV10-3 to TRBJ1-4; 8 bases fit TRBD1. Trimming removed 3 bases from V and 5 bases from J; junction bases left unmatched: 2. The CDR3 loop spans 14 amino acids. Germline V gene data show CDR1 as ENHRY and CDR2 as SYGVKD. The CDR3 sequence: CAISETGGNEKLFF. Here the CDR3 DNA reads TGTGCCATCAGTGAAACAGGGGGGAATGAAAAACTGTTTTTT.

CDR3 sequence: CASSLRGYEQYF. CDR3 coding DNA: TGTGCCAGCAGCTTAAGGGGCTACGAGCAGTACTTC. The chain combines TRBV11-2 with TRBJ2-7, with a tentative D call TRBD1 (5 bases). CDR3 length: 12 amino acids. V was shortened by 2 bases and J by 3 bases, with 5 bases between the two germline ends. The germline V gene has CDR1 SGHAT and CDR2 FQNNGV.

CDR3 sequence (DNA): TGTGCCAGCTCATCCGGACAGGGGGGGGCCAACGTCCTGACTTTC. Translation: CASSSGQGGANVLTF. This chain links TRBV18 with TRBJ2-6, with 9 bases lining up with TRBD1. J gave up 4 bases and V 5 bases, and 3 bases lay outside the gene matches. This CDR3 region has 15 residues. The germline V gene encodes CDR1 KGHSH and CDR2 LQKENI.

The chain links TRBV19 to TRBJ2-1; TRBD2 aligns across 7 bases. Germline assignment: CDR1 LNHDA and CDR2 SQIVND (reference sequence). V was clipped by 3 bases and J by 5 bases; unmatched bases: 7. This CDR3 contains 15 residues. The chain's CDR3 is CASSIGLADNNEQFF. Written as DNA, the CDR3 is TGTGCCAGTAGTATTGGTCTAGCGGATAACAATGAGCAGTTCTTC.

CDR3 amino acids: CASTLVIYSNQPQHF. DNA for the CDR3: TGTGCCAGCACCCTTGTCATTTATAGCAATCAGCCCCAGCATTTT. This sequence joins TRBV21-1 and TRBJ1-5. TRBV21-1 is a pseudogene segment. CDR3 length equals 15 residues.

The chain carries TRBV7-6 and TRBJ2-1; D is perhaps TRBD1 or TRBD2 (6 bases each). CDR1 and CDR2 from the germline V gene are SGHVS and FNYEAQ. Trimming removed 5 bases from V and 0 bases from J, with 11 bases in between. The CDR3 has 15 amino acids. CDR3 in amino acids: CASSPGGPSYNEQFF. CDR3 in DNA: TGTGCCAGCAGCCCCGGGGGCCCCTCCTACAATGAGCAGTTCTTC.

The gene calls are TRBV11-2 and TRBJ2-6; D uncertain. The CDR3 has 16 residues. CDR1 and CDR2 (germline): SGHAT, FQNNGV. The V end was cut by 1 base, the J end by 3 bases, with 10 bases between. CDR3 coding DNA: TGTGCCAGCAGCTTAGGGGCGTTCATTGGGGCCAACGTCCTGACTTTC. Its translation: CASSLGAFIGANVLTF.

Written as DNA, the CDR3 is TGCGCCAGCAGCCAAGATTTTAGGGGGGACCCCCAATTCGGTGGCTACACCTTC. Translation: CASSQDFRGDPQFGGYTF. This sequence joins TRBV4-1 and TRBJ1-2, with D maybe TRBD1 (6 bases). CDR1 MGHRA and CDR2 YSYEKL come from the germline V gene. V dropped 0 bases and J dropped 7 bases, with 24 bases sitting between them. CDR3 length: 18 amino acids.

The genes are TRBV7-9 and TRBJ2-3; maybe TRBD1 (7 bases). V lost 5 bases to trimming and J lost 4 bases, with 16 bases between them. The CDR3 covers 15 residues. CDR1 and CDR2 (germline): SEHNR, FQNEAQ (reference sequence). As DNA, the CDR3 is TGTGCCAGCAGCCCTACGGAGGGGGCGGCAGATACGCAGTATTTT. This gives the protein CASSPTEGAADTQYF.

The chain combines TRBV6-6 with TRBJ2-7; a weak D match, TRBD1 (6 bases). The CDR3 has 15 residues. V shed 7 bases and J shed 4 bases, with 20 bases lying between them. Germline V gives CDR1 MNHNY, CDR2 SVGAGI (reference sequence). This CDR3 is CASTEEGVPGYEQYF. The DNA of the CDR3 is TGTGCCAGCACCGAAGAGGGGGTTCCCGGGTACGAGCAGTACTTC.